Below, one T cell receptor (beta chain) is given with its context. No antigen is known for it. This sample is drawn from a study of T cells in Graves' hyperthyroidism and ophthalmopathy. Fresh 10 ml peripheral blood yielded PBMCs. TCR beta CDR3 sequences were amplified from RNA transcripts. The HTBI set primed first-round TCR CDR3 RT-PCR. MiXCR was run by TCRdb on the multiplex PCR reads, yielding one entry per CDR3 protein. The data contain about 420,000 distinct CDR3 sequences, less than 20% of them singletons. Trimming took off 6 bases at V and 8 bases at J, with 25 bases between the two ends. The CDR3 totals 15 residues. Looked up from germline, CDR1 is DFQATT and CDR2 is SNEGSKA (reference sequence). Study findings and constraints: In the analysis, a 13 V-J model separated ophthalmopathy from stable hyperthyroidism.

This rearrangement joins TRBV20-1 to TRBJ1-1, with D unresolved. The TCR comes from a woman aged 18 to 35 with Graves' hyperthyroidism. Specimen: blood. CDR3 nucleotides: TGCAGTGCCACCCATATCGGGCGGATTACCCCCGAAGCTTTCTTT. This sequence encodes CSATHIGRITPEAFF.